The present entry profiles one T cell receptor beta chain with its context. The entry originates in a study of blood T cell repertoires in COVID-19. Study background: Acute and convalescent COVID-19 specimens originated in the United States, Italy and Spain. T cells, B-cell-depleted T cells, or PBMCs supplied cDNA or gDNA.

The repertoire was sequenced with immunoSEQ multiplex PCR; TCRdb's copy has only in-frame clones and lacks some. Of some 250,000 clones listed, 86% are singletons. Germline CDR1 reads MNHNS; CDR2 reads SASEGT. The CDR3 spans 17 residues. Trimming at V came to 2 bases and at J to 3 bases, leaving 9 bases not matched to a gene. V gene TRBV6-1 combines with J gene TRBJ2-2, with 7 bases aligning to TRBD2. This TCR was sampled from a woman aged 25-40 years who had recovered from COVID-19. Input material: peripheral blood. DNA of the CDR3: TGTGCCAGCAGTGAAAGGGTTTTGGGGGGGGACACCGGGGAGCTGTTTTTT. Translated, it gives CASSERVLGGDTGELFF.